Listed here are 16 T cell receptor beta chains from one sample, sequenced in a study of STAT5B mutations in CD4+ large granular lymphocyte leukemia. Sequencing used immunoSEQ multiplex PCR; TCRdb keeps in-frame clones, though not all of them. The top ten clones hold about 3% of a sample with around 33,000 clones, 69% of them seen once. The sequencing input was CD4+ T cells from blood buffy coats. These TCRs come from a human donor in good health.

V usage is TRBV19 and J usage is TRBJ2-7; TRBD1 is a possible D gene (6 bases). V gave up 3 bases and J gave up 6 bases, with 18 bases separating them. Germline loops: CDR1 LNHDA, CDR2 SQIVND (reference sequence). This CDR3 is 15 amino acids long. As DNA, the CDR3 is TGTGCCAGTAGTATCACAGGGCTCCCGCAGGTCGAGCAGTACTTC. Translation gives CASSITGLPQVEQYF.

CDR3 coding DNA: TGTGCCAGCGTAGCGGCGGTAGGAGGCTACACCTTC. Its translation: CASVAAVGGYTF. The gene calls are TRBV6-5 and TRBJ1-2; D call uncertain. Trimming removed 8 bases from V and 8 bases from J, with 15 bases in between. The CDR3 spans 12 residues. Germline V lookup: CDR1 MNHEY, CDR2 SVGAGI.

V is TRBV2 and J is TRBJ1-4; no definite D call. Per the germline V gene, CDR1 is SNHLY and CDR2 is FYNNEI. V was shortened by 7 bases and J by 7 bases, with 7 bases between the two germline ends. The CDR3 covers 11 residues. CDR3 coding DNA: TGTGCCAGCACCCTTTTTGAAAAACTGTTTTTT. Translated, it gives CASTLFEKLFF. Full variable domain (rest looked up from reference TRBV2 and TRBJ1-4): EPEVTQTPSHQVTQMGQEVILRCVPISNHLYFYWYRQILGQKVEFLVSFYNNEISEKSEIFDDQFSVERPDGSNFTLKIRSTKLEDSAMYFCASTLFEKLFFGSGTQLSVL.

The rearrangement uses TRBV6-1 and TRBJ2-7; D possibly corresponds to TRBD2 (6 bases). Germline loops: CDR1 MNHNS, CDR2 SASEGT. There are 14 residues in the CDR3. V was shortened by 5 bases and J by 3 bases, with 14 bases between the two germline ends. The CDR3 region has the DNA TGTGCCAGCAGTCCTGACGGGGGAGGCTACGAGCAGTACTTC. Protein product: CASSPDGGGYEQYF.

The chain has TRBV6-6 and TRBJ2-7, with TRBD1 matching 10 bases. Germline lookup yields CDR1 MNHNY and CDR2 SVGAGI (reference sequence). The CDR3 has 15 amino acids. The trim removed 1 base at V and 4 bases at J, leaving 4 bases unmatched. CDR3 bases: TGTGCCAGCAGTTACTATCCGGGACAGGGGTACGAGCAGTACTTC. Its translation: CASSYYPGQGYEQYF.

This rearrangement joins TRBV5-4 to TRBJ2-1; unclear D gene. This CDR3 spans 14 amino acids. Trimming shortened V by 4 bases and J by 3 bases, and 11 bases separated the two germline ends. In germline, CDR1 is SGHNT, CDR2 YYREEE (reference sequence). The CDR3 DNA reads TGTGCCAGCAGCCCCCCGGTCCGCTACAATGAGCAGTTCTTC. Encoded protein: CASSPPVRYNEQFF.

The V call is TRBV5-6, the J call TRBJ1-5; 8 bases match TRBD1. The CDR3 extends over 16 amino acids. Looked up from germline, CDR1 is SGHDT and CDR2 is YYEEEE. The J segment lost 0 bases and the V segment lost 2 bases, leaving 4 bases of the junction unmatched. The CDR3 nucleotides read TGTGCCAGCAGCTTAACGACAGGGGATAGCAATCAGCCCCAGCATTTT. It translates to CASSLTTGDSNQPQHF. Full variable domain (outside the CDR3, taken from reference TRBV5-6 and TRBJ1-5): DAGVTQSPTHLIKTRGQQVTLRCSPKSGHDTVSWYQQALGQGPQFIFQYYEEEERQRGNFPDRFSGHQFPNYSSELNVNALLLGDSALYLCASSLTTGDSNQPQHFGDGTRLSIL.

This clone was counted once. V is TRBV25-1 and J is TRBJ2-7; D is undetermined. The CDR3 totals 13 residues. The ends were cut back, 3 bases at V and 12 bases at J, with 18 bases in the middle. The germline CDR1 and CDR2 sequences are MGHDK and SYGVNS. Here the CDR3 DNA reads TGTGCCAGCAGTGATTCCCGACTGGTTAAAAGGTACTTC. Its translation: CASSDSRLVKRYF.

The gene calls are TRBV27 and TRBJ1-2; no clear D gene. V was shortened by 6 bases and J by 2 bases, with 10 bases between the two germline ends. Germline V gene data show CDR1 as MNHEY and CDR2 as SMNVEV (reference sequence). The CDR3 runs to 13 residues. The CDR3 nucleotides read TGTGCCAGCAGCCTCGGGGAGAACTATGGCTACACCTTC. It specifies CASSLGENYGYTF.

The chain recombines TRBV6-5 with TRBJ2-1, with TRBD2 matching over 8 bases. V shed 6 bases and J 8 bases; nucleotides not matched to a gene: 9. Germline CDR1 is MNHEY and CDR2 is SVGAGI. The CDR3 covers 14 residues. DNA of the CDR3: TGTGCCAGCAGGTCGGGGGGGCCTCTCGATGAGCAGTTCTTC. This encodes CASRSGGPLDEQFF.

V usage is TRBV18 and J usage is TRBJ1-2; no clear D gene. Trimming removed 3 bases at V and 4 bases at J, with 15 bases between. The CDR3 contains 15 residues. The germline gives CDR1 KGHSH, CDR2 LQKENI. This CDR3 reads CASSPGVKASYGYTF. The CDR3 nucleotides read TGTGCCAGCTCACCCGGTGTGAAGGCCAGCTATGGCTACACCTTC.

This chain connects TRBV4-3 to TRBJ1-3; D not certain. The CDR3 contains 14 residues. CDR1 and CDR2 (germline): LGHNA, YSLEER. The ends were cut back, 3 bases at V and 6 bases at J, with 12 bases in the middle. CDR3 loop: CASSQEGGENTIYF. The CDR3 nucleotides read TGCGCCAGCAGCCAGGAGGGAGGCGAAAACACCATATATTTT.

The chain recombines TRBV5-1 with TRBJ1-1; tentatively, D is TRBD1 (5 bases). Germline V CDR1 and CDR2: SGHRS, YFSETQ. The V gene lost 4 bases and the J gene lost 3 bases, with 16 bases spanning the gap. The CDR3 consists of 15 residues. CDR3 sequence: CASSPLGGDDTEAFF. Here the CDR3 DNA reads TGCGCCAGCAGCCCGCTGGGGGGGGACGACACTGAAGCTTTCTTT.

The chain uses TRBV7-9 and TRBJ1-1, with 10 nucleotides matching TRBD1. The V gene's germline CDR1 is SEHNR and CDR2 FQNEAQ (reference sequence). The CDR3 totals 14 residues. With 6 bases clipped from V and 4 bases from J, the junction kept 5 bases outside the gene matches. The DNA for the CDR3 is TGTGCCAGCAGACGGGACAGGGGTGGCACTGAAGCTTTCTTT. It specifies CASRRDRGGTEAFF.

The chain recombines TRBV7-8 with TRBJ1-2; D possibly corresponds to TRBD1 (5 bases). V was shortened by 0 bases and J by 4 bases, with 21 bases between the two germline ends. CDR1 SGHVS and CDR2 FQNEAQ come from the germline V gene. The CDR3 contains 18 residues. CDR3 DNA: TGTGCCAGCAGCTTAGCGGGCGGGGCGACTACGCCTTTCTATGGCTACACCTTC. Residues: CASSLAGGATTPFYGYTF.

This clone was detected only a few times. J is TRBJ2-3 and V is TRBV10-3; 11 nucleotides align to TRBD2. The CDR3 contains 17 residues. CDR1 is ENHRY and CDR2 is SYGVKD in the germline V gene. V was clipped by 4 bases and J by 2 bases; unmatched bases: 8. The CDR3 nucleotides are TGTGCCATCAGTGTCCAAAGGGGACTAGCGGTCACAGATACGCAGTATTTT. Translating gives CAISVQRGLAVTDTQYF.